This note documents a single TCR beta chain sequence. What it binds is not known. The source material, RNA transcripts, was used to amplify TCR beta CDR3 regions. The HTBI primer set drove a first-round RT-PCR of the TCR CDR3. TCRdb fed the multiplex PCR reads into MiXCR, producing one record per CDR3 protein. The top ten clones hold 40% to 65% of a sample with some 180,000 distinct CDR3 sequences, about a sixth of them seen once. These data are taken from a study of T cells in Graves' hyperthyroidism and ophthalmopathy. Notes on the study in general: Blood also held most thyroid clonotypes expanded beyond 0.001.

Germline loops: CDR1 DFQATT, CDR2 SNEGSKA (reference sequence). V lost 1 base to trimming and J lost 8 bases, with 17 bases between them. The CDR3 contains 15 residues. The specimen was blood. This chain connects TRBV20-1 to TRBJ1-4; D remains ambiguous. This receptor was obtained from a woman between 50 and 59 years old with Graves' hyperthyroidism. As DNA, the CDR3 is TGCAGTGCTAGAGTGTGGGCAAGGGAGAAGGAAAAACTGTTTTTT. It specifies CSARVWAREKEKLFF.